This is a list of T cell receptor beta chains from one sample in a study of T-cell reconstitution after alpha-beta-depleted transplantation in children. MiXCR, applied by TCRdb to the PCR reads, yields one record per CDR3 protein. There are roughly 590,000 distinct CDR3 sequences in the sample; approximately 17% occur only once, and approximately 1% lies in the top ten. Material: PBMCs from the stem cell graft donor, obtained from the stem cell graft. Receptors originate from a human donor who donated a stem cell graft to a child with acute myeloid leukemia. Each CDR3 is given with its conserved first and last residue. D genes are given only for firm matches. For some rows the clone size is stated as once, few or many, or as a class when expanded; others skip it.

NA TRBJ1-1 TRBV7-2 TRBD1 TGTGCCAGCAGCACCCGACAGGGGGGGGCATTAGCTTTCTTT CASSTRQGGALAFF
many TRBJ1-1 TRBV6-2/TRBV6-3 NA TGTGCCAGCTTCCGCGCAGGGAACACTGAAGCTTTCTTT CASFRAGNTEAFF
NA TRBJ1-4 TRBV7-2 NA TGTGCCAGCAGCCGGACGGAGTCAACTAATGAAAAACTGTTTTTT CASSRTESTNEKLFF
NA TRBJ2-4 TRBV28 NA TGTGCCAGTTGCACAACTGTGGGAACTGGGACTTTAACAAACATTCAGTACTTC CASCTTVGTGTLTNIQYF
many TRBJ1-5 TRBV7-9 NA TGTGCCAGCAGCGTCCCAGCCCGCCGAGGGGAGCCCCAGCATTTT CASSVPARRGEPQHF
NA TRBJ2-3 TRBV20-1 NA TGCAGTGCTAGCGACCGCACAGATACGCAGTATTTT CSASDRTDTQYF
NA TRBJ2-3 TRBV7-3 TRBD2 TGTGCCAGCACGGGGGGGCGGACCACAGATACGCAGTATTTT CASTGGRTTDTQYF
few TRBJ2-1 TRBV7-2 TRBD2 TGTGCCAGCAGCTCGGATAGCGGGGGAGAGCAGTTCTTC CASSSDSGGEQFF
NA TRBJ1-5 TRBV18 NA TGTGCCAGCTCACCACAGGTGGGTGATCAGCCCCAGCATTTT CASSPQVGDQPQHF
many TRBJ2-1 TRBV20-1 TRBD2 TGCAGTGCTCCTCGCGATAGCGGGGGCCCATCCTACAATGAGCAGTTCTTC CSAPRDSGGPSYNEQFF
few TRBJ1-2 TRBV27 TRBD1 TGTGCCAGCAGTCGGACAGGGGATCCCTATGGCTACACCTTC CASSRTGDPYGYTF
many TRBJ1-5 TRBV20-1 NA TGCAGTGCCGGCAAGGCGCAGGGGATCCAGCCCCAGCATTTT CSAGKAQGIQPQHF
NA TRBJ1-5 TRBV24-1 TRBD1 TGTGCCACCAGTGATCCGGCCACAGGGGGTAGCAATCAGCCCCAGCATTTT CATSDPATGGSNQPQHF
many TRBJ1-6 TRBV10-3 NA TGTGCCGGGTCTAGACAGGACCTACGCTCCTATAATTCACCCCTCCACTTT CAGSRQDLRSYNSPLHF
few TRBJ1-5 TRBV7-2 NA TGTGCCAGCAGCTTAATGACCAGGCTCAGCAATCAGCCCCAGCATTTT CASSLMTRLSNQPQHF
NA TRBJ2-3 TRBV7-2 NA TGTGCCAGCAGCTTACGGCTCGCAATCACAGATACGCAGTATTTT CASSLRLAITDTQYF
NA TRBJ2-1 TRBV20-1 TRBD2 TGCAGTGCGGGCGGGGCTAGCGGCCTTTCGGGGGAGCAGTTCTTC CSAGGASGLSGEQFF
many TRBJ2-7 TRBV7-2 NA TGTGCCAGCAGCTTAGCGCTAACCCTTAGCTCCTACGAGCAGTACTTC CASSLALTLSSYEQYF
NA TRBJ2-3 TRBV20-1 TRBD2 TGCAGTGCTCCAGCGGGGGGGCCTACAGATACGCAGTATTTT CSAPAGGPTDTQYF
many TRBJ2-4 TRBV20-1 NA TGCAGTGCAAGACAGAGGGACATTCAGTACTTC CSARQRDIQYF
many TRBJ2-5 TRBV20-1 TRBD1 TGCAGTGCTAACAGGGGGGCTCAAGAGACCCAGTACTTC CSANRGAQETQYF
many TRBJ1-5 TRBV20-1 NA TGCAGTGCCATGGGCCCTAACAATCAGCCCCAGCATTTT CSAMGPNNQPQHF
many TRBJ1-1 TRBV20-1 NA TGCAGTGCTTTTGGGGTGACAGCGAACACTGAAGCTTTCTTT CSAFGVTANTEAFF
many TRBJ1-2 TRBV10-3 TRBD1 TGTGCCATCAGGGGACAGGACTATGGCTACACCTTC CAIRGQDYGYTF
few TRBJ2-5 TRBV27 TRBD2 TGTGCCAGCAGCCGCCGGCGGGAGGAGACCCAGTACTTC CASSRRREETQYF
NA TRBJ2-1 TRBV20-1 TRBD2 TGCAGTGCCACTAGCGGGCGCAACAATGAGCAGTTCTTC CSATSGRNNEQFF
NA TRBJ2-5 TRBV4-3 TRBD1 TGCGCCAGCAGCCAAGGACAGGGGGTCCAAGAGACCCAGTACTTC CASSQGQGVQETQYF
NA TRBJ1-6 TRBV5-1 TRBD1 TGCGCCAGCAGCACCGGACAGGGCCAGGGACCCCTCCACTTT CASSTGQGQGPLHF
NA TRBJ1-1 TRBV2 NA TGTGCCAGCAGTGTATGGGGAAAGGGCACTGAAGCTTTCTTT CASSVWGKGTEAFF
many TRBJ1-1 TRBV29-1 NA TGCAGCGTTGAAAGGTCAGGGGAAGCTTTCTTT CSVERSGEAFF
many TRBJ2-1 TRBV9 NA TGTGCCAGCAGCGTAGAGGGGAAAATTACCAATGAGCAGTTCTTC CASSVEGKITNEQFF
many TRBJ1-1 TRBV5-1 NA TGCGCCAGCAGCTTGGAAACGCCAAGGAATGAAGCTTTCTTT CASSLETPRNEAFF
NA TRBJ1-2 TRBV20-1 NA TGCAGTGTCCAAACGAGTTATGGCTACACCTTC CSVQTSYGYTF
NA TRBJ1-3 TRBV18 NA TGTGCCAGCTCACCAGTTGCAACAGGGACTGGAAACACCATATATTTT CASSPVATGTGNTIYF
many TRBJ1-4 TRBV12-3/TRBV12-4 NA TGTGCCAGCAGTCCCTCCAATGGAGAACTGTTTTTT CASSPSNGELFF
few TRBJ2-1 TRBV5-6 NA TGTGCCAGCAGCTTGGAGAGGCTACCTAGGCCCCAAGAGCAGTTCTTC CASSLERLPRPQEQFF
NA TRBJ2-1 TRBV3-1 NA TGTGCCAGCAGCCTTTCGCAGCTGGGAGACAATGAGCAGTTCTTC CASSLSQLGDNEQFF
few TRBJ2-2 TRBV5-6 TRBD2 TGTGCCAGCAGCTTTAGCGGGATCACCGGGGAGCTGTTTTTT CASSFSGITGELFF
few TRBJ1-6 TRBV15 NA TGTGCCACCAGCAGAGATTTGGCGGCAGGCCCGTGGGCCCTCCACTTT CATSRDLAAGPWALHF
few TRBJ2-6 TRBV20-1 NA TGCAGTGCTACGCCCACTGCGGCCAACGTCCTGACTTTC CSATPTAANVLTF
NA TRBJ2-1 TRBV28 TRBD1 TGTGCCAGCAGTTTAGCTGCAGGGGGCTCCTACAATGAGCAGTTCTTC CASSLAAGGSYNEQFF
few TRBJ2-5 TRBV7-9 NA TGTGCCAGCAGCTTACACGAAGAGACCCAGTACTTC CASSLHEETQYF
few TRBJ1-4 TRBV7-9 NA TGTGCCAGCAGCTTACGTCGGGTAGTCGATGAAAAACTGTTTTTT CASSLRRVVDEKLFF
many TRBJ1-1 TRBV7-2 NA TGTGCCAGCAGCCCAGGTATCAATGAAGCTTTCTTT CASSPGINEAFF
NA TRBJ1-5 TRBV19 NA TGTGCCAGTAGCAAAGGGGTGGTTGGCAATCAGCCCCAGCATTTT CASSKGVVGNQPQHF
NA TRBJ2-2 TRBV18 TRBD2 TGTGCCAGCTCACGAGGGACTAGCGGAAACACCGGGGAGCTGTTTTTT CASSRGTSGNTGELFF
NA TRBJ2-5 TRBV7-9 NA TGTGCCAGCATCGACAGTATAGGGGAGACCCAGTACTTC CASIDSIGETQYF
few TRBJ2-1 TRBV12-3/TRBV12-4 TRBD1 TGTGCCAGCAGTAAGGACAGGGGTTCCTACAATGAGCAGTTCTTC CASSKDRGSYNEQFF
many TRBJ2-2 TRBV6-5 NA TGTGCCAGCAGTTGGTTCTACCTTGGCGGGGAGCTGTTTTTT CASSWFYLGGELFF
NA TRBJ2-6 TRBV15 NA TGTGCCACCAGCAGAGATCTAGGCCCTCCCCTCGGGGCCAACGTCCTGACTTTC CATSRDLGPPLGANVLTF
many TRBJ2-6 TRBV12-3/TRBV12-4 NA TGTGCCAGCAGTTTAAATGGGGCCAACGTCCTGACTTTC CASSLNGANVLTF
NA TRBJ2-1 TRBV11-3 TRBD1 TGTGCCAGCAGCTCCCACAGGGGCAATGAGCAGTTCTTC CASSSHRGNEQFF
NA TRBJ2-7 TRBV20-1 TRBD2 TGCAGTGCCCCGCACAGGACACCAGCGGGAAACTACGAGCAGTACTTC CSAPHRTPAGNYEQYF
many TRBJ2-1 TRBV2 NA TGTGCCAGCAGTGAGGGGCAAATCAGAGGTGGTGAGCAGTTCTTC CASSEGQIRGGEQFF
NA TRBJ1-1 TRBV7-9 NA TGTGCCAGCAGACCCACAGGGAAGATGAACACTGAAGCTTTCTTT CASRPTGKMNTEAFF
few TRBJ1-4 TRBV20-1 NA TGCAGTGCTCGTCGGGCCCTCCTTGGGGAAAAACTGTTTTTT CSARRALLGEKLFF
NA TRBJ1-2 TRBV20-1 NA TGCAGTGCTAGAGTCCTAAAGCCTCTTGAGCCCTATGGCTACACCTTC CSARVLKPLEPYGYTF